The next 10 T cell receptor beta chains were all read from a single sample in a study of shared clonotypes between healthy human individuals. TCRdb's copy holds only in-frame clones and misses some; the assay was immunoSEQ multiplex PCR. The table has roughly 500,000 clones, 75% to 85% seen once. Sequencing used PBMCs. These receptors came from a woman between 40 and 50 years old in good health. Some clones in this sample may be carry-over from other donors' samples.

This chain joins TRBV2 and TRBJ1-2; 7 bases align to TRBD1. The CDR3 extends over 12 amino acids. The V and J ends lost 7 bases and 5 bases, in that order; junction bases with no gene match: 4. Germline V gene sequence: CDR1 SNHLY, CDR2 FYNNEI. CDR3 sequence reads: CASNRDSYGYTF. The CDR3 DNA sequence: TGTGCCAGCAATCGGGACAGTTATGGCTACACCTTC.

DNA for the CDR3: TGCGCCAGCAGCTTTGGCAGCGACCGCACAGATACGCAGTATTTT. Translated: CASSFGSDRTDTQYF. The chain employs TRBV5-1 and TRBJ2-3, with no clear D. V lost 2 bases, J lost 1 base, and 11 bases lay in between. There are 15 residues in the CDR3. Germline lookup yields CDR1 SGHRS and CDR2 YFSETQ.

This clone was seen a few times. This chain connects TRBV19 to TRBJ1-1; maybe TRBD1 (5 bases). The CDR3 contains 12 residues. CDR1 and CDR2 (germline): LNHDA, SQIVND (reference sequence). V lost 7 bases, J lost 4 bases, and 10 bases lay in between. The CDR3 DNA sequence: TGTGCCAGTAAGGGGCTCAGCACTGAAGCTTTCTTT. The encoded protein is CASKGLSTEAFF.

The rearrangement uses TRBV28 and TRBJ2-7, with TRBD1 matching 9 bases. The CDR3 length is 14 residues. CDR1 MDHEN and CDR2 SYDVKM come from the germline V gene. The junction had 4 bases not matched to a gene; V was cut back by 5 bases and J by 2 bases. DNA of the CDR3: TGTGCCAGCAGTCCGGGACAGGGAACCTACGAGCAGTACTTC. Encoded protein: CASSPGQGTYEQYF.

The chain couples TRBV13 to TRBJ1-3, with a tentative D call TRBD1 (5 bases). V lost 4 bases and J lost 0, with 10 bases in between. Per the germline V gene, CDR1 is PRHDT and CDR2 is FYEKMQ (reference sequence). This CDR3 has 15 amino acids. CDR3 sequence reads: CASSWTRASGNTIYF. In DNA form, the CDR3 reads TGTGCCAGCAGCTGGACACGCGCCTCTGGAAACACCATATATTTT.

V and J are TRBV5-1 and TRBJ2-7; the D call may be TRBD1 or TRBD2 (6 bases each). From germline, CDR1 is SGHRS and CDR2 YFSETQ. The V end was cut by 4 bases, the J end by 2 bases, with 13 bases between. The CDR3 has 14 residues. The DNA for the CDR3 is TGCGCCAGCAGCAGGGGGGAAGGGGCCTACGAGCAGTACTTC. Its protein product is CASSRGEGAYEQYF.

V usage is TRBV9 and J usage is TRBJ1-1; D is unclear. The CDR3 is 15 amino acids. Trimming stripped 4 bases from V and 1 base from J, with 14 bases between. From germline, CDR1 is SGDLS and CDR2 YYNGEE. This CDR3 is CASSTGPNPNTEAFF. DNA of the CDR3: TGTGCCAGCAGCACCGGACCTAACCCGAACACTGAAGCTTTCTTT.

This rearrangement joins TRBV6-1 to TRBJ1-2, with D tentatively TRBD1 (5 bases). V was cut by 2 bases and J by 5 bases, with 6 bases left in between. There are 12 residues in the CDR3. Germline-derived CDR1 and CDR2 are MNHNS and SASEGT. The CDR3 nucleotides read TGTGCCAGCAGTGAAACAGGATATGGCTACACCTTC. Its protein product is CASSETGYGYTF.

This clone appeared once. This likely came from a read error, as a far larger clone is one base away. This sequence joins TRBV7-8 and TRBJ1-1; D call uncertain. Germline V CDR1 and CDR2: SGHVS, FQNEAQ. Trimming took off 1 base at V and 1 base at J, with 4 bases between the two ends. The CDR3 is 13 residues long. In nucleotides, the CDR3 is TGTGCCAGCAGCTTAGGTGCGAACACTGAAGCTTTCTTT. The encoded protein is CASSLGANTEAFF.

The chain is built from TRBV7-2 and TRBJ2-7; 9 bases are shared with TRBD1. CDR1 SGHTA and CDR2 FQGNSA come from the germline V gene. The CDR3 is 15 residues long. The ends lost 2 bases at V and 3 bases at J; junction bases unmatched: 5. The DNA for the CDR3 is TGTGCCAGCAGCTTATTCTGGGGACAGGGCTACGAGCAGTACTTC. It codes for CASSLFWGQGYEQYF.